Presented here are 10 T cell receptor beta chains from one specimen sequenced in a study of cytomegalovirus exposure and HLA in healthy donors (dated by TCRdb to 2015 to 2018). Receptor libraries were prepared by the immunoSEQ multiplex PCR assay. For the multiplex PCR, a mixture combining 60 forward primers for TCR Vbeta segments and 13 reverse primers for TCR Jbeta segments was used. In its TCRdb copy, this immuneACCESS table keeps in-frame sequences only and misses some clones. Where compared with another copy, unresolved V genes explain less than half of these, and the others have no known cause. This sample gives some 76,000 clones in total; around 65% of them show up just once. The ten most abundant clones make up around 4.7% of the sample. Sequencing was carried out using PBMCs. The receptors derive from a man aged 55 to 70 in good health and CMV-seropositive.

This chain links TRBV10-3 with TRBJ2-2; tentatively, D is TRBD2 (6 bases). CDR1 and CDR2 from the germline V gene are ENHRY and SYGVKD. The CDR3 consists of 15 residues. Trimming took off 4 bases at V and 3 bases at J, with 12 bases between the two ends. This CDR3 is CAISVGGSDTGELFF. The CDR3 DNA reads as TGTGCCATCAGTGTGGGGGGATCCGACACCGGGGAGCTGTTTTTT.

V usage is TRBV12-5 and J usage is TRBJ1-1; 9 nucleotides align to TRBD1. Germline trimming cut 7 bases from V and 4 bases from J; bases unmatched to any gene: 22. Per germline, CDR1 LGHNT and CDR2 FRNRAP. The CDR3 contains 19 residues. The CDR3 protein is CASAPLGTGYKGGGTEAFF. Written as DNA, the CDR3 is TGTGCTAGTGCCCCGTTGGGGACAGGGTATAAAGGAGGGGGCACTGAAGCTTTCTTT.

Only a few counts were recorded for this clone. Germline is not matched at one junction end, which may reflect a read error. The chain combines TRBV7-9 with TRBJ2-3; perhaps TRBD1 as D (6 bases). The germline CDR1 and CDR2 sequences are SEHNR and FQNEAQ (reference sequence). The CDR3 loop spans 17 amino acids. Here the CDR3 reads CSSSSPRTVSSTDTQYF. The DNA of the CDR3 is TGTTCCAGCAGCTCCCCCCGGACAGTCTCTAGCACAGATACGCAGTATTTT.

The chain employs TRBV30 and TRBJ2-7; 9 bases align to TRBD2. There are 15 residues in the CDR3. With 2 bases clipped from V and 1 base from J, the junction kept 6 bases outside the gene matches. Germline V gene sequence: CDR1 GTSNPN, CDR2 SVGIG (reference sequence). This CDR3 is CAWSLGTSPSYEQYF. The CDR3 region has the DNA TGTGCCTGGAGTCTTGGGACTAGCCCTTCCTACGAGCAGTACTTC.

Concerning this clone itself: The conserved closing phenylalanine or tryptophan is absent in this CDR3, likely reflecting a read error. The DNA is left out, because the CDR3 cannot be placed on it with certainty; the CDR3 is given as TCRdb lists it. This chain joins TRBV20-1 and TRBJ2-7; TRBD2, the D gene given by the table, was not confirmed from the DNA. CDR1 DFQATT and CDR2 SNEGSKA come from the germline V gene (reference sequence). The CDR3 length equals 8 residues, ends included. CDR3 amino acids: CSARESPS.

Comment on this clone: One junction end does not reproduce the germline sequence, and a read error may be involved. The V gene is TRBV7-9, the J gene TRBJ2-6; no clear D. Germline CDR1 SEHNR, CDR2 FQNEAQ (reference sequence). The CDR3 runs 15 residues. In nucleotides, the CDR3 is TGTTCCAGCAGATACAGTAACTCTGGGGCCAACGTCCTGACTTTC. It is translated as CSSRYSNSGANVLTF. Full variable domain (outside the CDR3, taken from reference TRBV7-9 and TRBJ2-6): DTGVSQNPRHKITKRGQNVTFRCDPISEHNRLYWYRQTLGQGPEFLTYFQNEAQLEKSRLLSDRFSAERPKGSFSTLEIQRTEQGDSAMYLCSSRYSNSGANVLTFGAGSRLTVL.

A few counts support this clone. This sequence joins TRBV14 and TRBJ2-1; 9 bases fit TRBD1. Germline-derived CDR1 and CDR2 are SGHDN and FVKESK. Germline trimming cut 6 bases from V and 4 bases from J; bases unmatched to any gene: 7. The CDR3 runs 15 residues. The CDR3 spells CASSSTGGAYNEQFF. CDR3 DNA sequence: TGTGCCAGCAGTTCAACAGGGGGCGCATACAATGAGCAGTTCTTC.

This sequence joins TRBV4-1 and TRBJ2-5; D may be TRBD2 (7 bases). Germline V gene lookup returns CDR1 MGHRA and CDR2 YSYEKL. This CDR3 has 15 amino acids. V was shortened by 8 bases and J by 4 bases, with 20 bases between the two germline ends. This CDR3 is CASHRGALPGETQYF. Written as DNA, the CDR3 is TGCGCCAGCCACCGGGGGGCCCTCCCAGGAGAGACCCAGTACTTC.

The genes are TRBV2 and TRBJ1-2; TRBD1 matches 7 bases. The V and J ends lost 5 bases and 8 bases, in that order; junction bases with no gene match: 5. The CDR3 is made up of 12 amino acids. Germline V gene lookup returns CDR1 SNHLY and CDR2 FYNNEI. Written as DNA, the CDR3 is TGTGCCAGCAGTCCAGGGGGATGGGGCTACACCTTC. Amino acid sequence: CASSPGGWGYTF.

The chain combines TRBV19 with TRBJ2-5; D unclear. Trimming removed 6 bases from V and 2 bases from J, with 13 bases in between. Germline V CDR1 and CDR2: LNHDA, SQIVND (reference sequence). The CDR3 has 14 residues. CDR3 nucleotides: TGTGCCAGTAGCCCGTGGGTAGCACAAGAGACCCAGTACTTC. It specifies CASSPWVAQETQYF.